These T cell receptor beta chains were read from a single sample in a study of cytomegalovirus exposure and HLA in healthy donors. The protocol was immunoSEQ multiplex PCR, while the TCRdb copy is restricted to in-frame clones and leaves out a portion. Of fewer than 250,000 clones listed, approximately 80% are singletons. Sequenced input: PBMCs. These receptors all stem from a man between 25 and 39 years old in good health and CMV-seronegative. CDR3s include the opening cysteine and the closing phenylalanine or tryptophan. A D gene is named only where the DNA matches it firmly. Rows may omit the clone size; those that give it use once, few, many or a size class.

j_call	cdr3_length	d_call	clone_size	v_call	cdr3_nt	cdr3_aa
TRBJ1-5	16	TRBD1	-	TRBV28	TGTGCCAGCAGTTTGGTTCTCGGACAGGGGGGGCAGCCCCAGCATTTT	CASSLVLGQGGQPQHF
TRBJ2-7	14	TRBD1	once	TRBV7-9	TGTGCCAGCAAGCTTTCAGGGGGCAATTACGAGCAGTACTTC	CASKLSGGNYEQYF
TRBJ2-7	14	-	-	TRBV5-8	TGTGCCAGCAGCTTTCGAGTTGTCGGGAGCGAGCAGTACTTC	CASSFRVVGSEQYF
TRBJ2-7	14	-	-	TRBV7-8	TGTGCCAGCAGCTCCCGGACTGCACCCTACGAGCAGTACTTC	CASSSRTAPYEQYF
TRBJ1-2	13	-	-	TRBV19	TGTGCCAGTAGTATAGGGACAGCGCGGGGCTACACCTTC	CASSIGTARGYTF
TRBJ1-2	15	TRBD1	-	TRBV10-3	TGTGCCATCAGTGACGAGGGGGCCCTACTCTATGGCTACACCTTC	CAISDEGALLYGYTF
TRBJ1-3	13	-	-	TRBV9	TGTGCCAGCAGCACCCCCGGGGGAAACACCATATATTTT	CASSTPGGNTIYF
TRBJ2-4	13	-	once	TRBV5-1	TGCGCCAGCCCGAGAGACAGCGAAAACATTCAGTACTTC	CASPRDSENIQYF
TRBJ2-2	14	-	-	TRBV7-2	TGTGCCAGCAGCCCCCAAGTGGCCACCGGGGAGCTGTTTTTT	CASSPQVATGELFF
TRBJ2-7	14	TRBD1	-	TRBV7-2	TGTGCCAGCAGCCCGTGGACAGGGGAGGGCGAGCAGTACTTC	CASSPWTGEGEQYF
TRBJ1-2	14	-	-	TRBV5-1	TGCGCCAGCAGCTTAGACGGAGTTGGGTATGGCTACACCTTC	CASSLDGVGYGYTF
TRBJ2-7	14	TRBD1	few	TRBV9	TGTGCCAGCAGCGTAGGACAGGGGGCCTACGAGCAGTACTTC	CASSVGQGAYEQYF
TRBJ1-2	16	-	few	TRBV19	TGTGCCAGTAGTATGAACGAGAGTCCGATTAACTATGGCTACACCTTC	CASSMNESPINYGYTF
TRBJ1-3	15	-	-	TRBV28	TGTGCCAGCAGTTTTTTCGCGAGCTCTGGAAACACCATATATTTT	CASSFFASSGNTIYF
TRBJ2-7	15	-	-	TRBV11-3	TGTGCCAGCAGCTTAGATCTGGCACGTACCTACGAGCAGTACTTC	CASSLDLARTYEQYF
TRBJ1-6	13	TRBD1	-	TRBV28	TGTGCCAGCAGTTCCGGACAGGTTTCACCCCTCCACTTT	CASSSGQVSPLHF
TRBJ2-7	16	TRBD1	-	TRBV4-2	TGTGCCAGCAGCCAAGTTGGCCAGGGGGTGTTATACGAGCAGTACTTC	CASSQVGQGVLYEQYF
TRBJ2-3	13	-	-	TRBV27	TGTGCCAGCAGTTCCCCTCCGGAGAATACGCAGTATTTT	CASSSPPENTQYF
TRBJ1-4	16	-	-	TRBV5-4	TGTGCCAGCAGTTACCAGTTGACATCTACTAATGAAAAACTGTTTTTT	CASSYQLTSTNEKLFF
TRBJ2-5	19	TRBD1	few	TRBV7-2	TGTGCCAGCAGCTTAGTTGGGGGACAGGGGGCGGGTCGGCAAGAGACCCAGTACTTC	CASSLVGGQGAGRQETQYF
TRBJ2-5	11	-	once	TRBV6-6	TGTGCCAGCAGCCACCGGGAGACCCAGTACTTC	CASSHRETQYF
TRBJ2-6	14	-	-	TRBV5-8	TGTGCCAGCAGCTTGGGTGCTGGGGCCAGCGTCCTGACTTTC	CASSLGAGASVLTF
TRBJ2-2	11	-	-	TRBV19	TGTGCCAGTACTCAGGCCGGGGAGCTGTTTTTT	CASTQAGELFF
TRBJ1-2	13	-	-	TRBV28	TGTGCCAGCCTAGGGGGTCGTAACTATGGCTACACCTTC	CASLGGRNYGYTF
TRBJ2-7	13	-	-	TRBV7-9	TGTGCCAGCAGCTTGAGATATCCCTACGAGCAGTACTTC	CASSLRYPYEQYF
TRBJ1-1	13	-	-	TRBV28	TGTGCCAGCAGTGTTAACAGGGACACTGAAGCTTTCTTT	CASSVNRDTEAFF
TRBJ1-1	14	TRBD1	few	TRBV5-1	TGCGCCAGCAGCTCGGGACAGGGAAACACTGAAGCTTTCTTT	CASSSGQGNTEAFF
TRBJ1-1	11	-	-	TRBV6-5	TGTGCCAGCAGCCGTAACACTGAAGCTTTCTTT	CASSRNTEAFF
TRBJ2-2	15	TRBD2	-	TRBV6-5	TGTGCCAGCAGACGGGGACTAGCGAGCACCGGGGAGCTGTTTTTT	CASRRGLASTGELFF
TRBJ2-1	15	TRBD2	few	TRBV27	TGTGCCAGCAGCTTAGTCGGGGGGTCCTACAATGAGCAGTTCTTC	CASSLVGGSYNEQFF
TRBJ2-6	18	-	-	TRBV18	TGTGCCAGCTCTCCCAGCCGCCCTGGGGCAACTGGGGCCAACGTCCTGACTTTC	CASSPSRPGATGANVLTF
TRBJ1-3	15	TRBD1	-	TRBV25-1	TGTGCCAGCAGTGGTACCGGGACAGGGCGAAACACCATATATTTT	CASSGTGTGRNTIYF
TRBJ2-7	14	-	-	TRBV5-6	TGTGCCAGCAGCTTGGGTTTGGGAGCCTACGAGCAGTACTTC	CASSLGLGAYEQYF
TRBJ2-5	13	-	-	TRBV28	TGTGCCAGCAGTTGGAGGGGAATGGGGACCCAGTACTTC	CASSWRGMGTQYF
TRBJ1-6	15	TRBD1	-	TRBV14	TGTGCCAGCAGCAACCGACAGGGCGTAAATTCACCCCTCCACTTT	CASSNRQGVNSPLHF
TRBJ1-1	16	TRBD1	-	TRBV18	TGTGCCAGCTCATTACGACCGGGACAGGGCCACACTGAAGCTTTCTTT	CASSLRPGQGHTEAFF
TRBJ1-5	15	-	-	TRBV4-2	TGTGCCAGCAGCCTAGTAACAGGGTACAATCAGCCCCAGCATTTT	CASSLVTGYNQPQHF
TRBJ1-2	15	-	-	TRBV5-1	TGCGCCAGCAGCTTGGACAGGAGGGAGATTTGGGGCTACACCTTC	CASSLDRREIWGYTF
TRBJ2-5	15	TRBD2	-	TRBV7-2	TGTGCCAGCAGCCAAGGCGGGGGGGGCCAAGAGACCCAGTACTTC	CASSQGGGGQETQYF
TRBJ2-7	13	TRBD1	-	TRBV7-2	TGTGCCAGCAGCATGACAGGGACCTACGAGCAGTACTTC	CASSMTGTYEQYF
TRBJ2-1	15	-	-	TRBV1	TGCACCAGCAGCCAGGACCGGATTCAGACTAAGAAGCAGTTCTTC	CTSSQDRIQTKKQFF
TRBJ1-6	14	TRBD1	-	TRBV27	TGTGCCAGCAGGCGGGACAGGCCCAATTCACCCCTCCACTTT	CASRRDRPNSPLHF
TRBJ2-7	15	TRBD2	-	TRBV27	TGTGCCAGCAGGCCAACACTAGCGGGGTCTCAAGAGCAGTACTTC	CASRPTLAGSQEQYF
TRBJ2-3	16	-	-	TRBV6-5	TGTGCCAGCAGTTACTCCATAGGGGGGGGCAGGGATACGCAGTATTTT	CASSYSIGGGRDTQYF
TRBJ1-1	13	-	-	TRBV7-9	TGTGCCAGCAGCTCCCTCAGGGACACTGAAGCTTTCTTT	CASSSLRDTEAFF
TRBJ2-3	15	-	-	TRBV9	TGTGCCAGCAGCGTAGCTGGGGGGGCCACAGATACGCAGTATTTT	CASSVAGGATDTQYF
TRBJ2-6	16	-	-	TRBV5-6	TGTGCCAGCAGCTACGACAGGCTCTCTGGGGCCAGCGTCCTGACTTTC	CASSYDRLSGASVLTF
TRBJ1-2	15	TRBD1	few	TRBV6-5	TGTGCCAGCAGCCCAAGCACAGGGGGCCAATATGGCTACACCTTC	CASSPSTGGQYGYTF
TRBJ1-1	15	-	-	TRBV7-2	TGTGCCAGCAGCTTAGCGGCGGGGTCGAACACTGAAGCTTTCTTT	CASSLAAGSNTEAFF
TRBJ1-2	16	-	-	TRBV7-2	TGTGCCAGCAGCCCCACAAGAAGGACAGAATCTTATGGCTACACCTTC	CASSPTRRTESYGYTF
TRBJ1-2	13	-	few	TRBV5-8	TGTGCCAGCAGCAGTGACACCCAACCGTTCTACACCTTC	CASSSDTQPFYTF
TRBJ1-1	16	-	-	TRBV10-1	TGCGCCAGCAGTGAGTCGGTGGAGCAGGGGACCACTGAAGCTTTCTTT	CASSESVEQGTTEAFF
TRBJ2-3	17	TRBD1	-	TRBV4-3	TGCGCCAGCAGCCGAAGCCCCCGGGGACAGAGCACAGATACGCAGTATTTT	CASSRSPRGQSTDTQYF
TRBJ2-2	16	-	-	TRBV4-1	TGCGCCAGCAGCCTAAGCAGAAGGGGGAACACCGGGGAGCTGTTTTTT	CASSLSRRGNTGELFF